Below, 27 T cell receptor beta chains from the same sample are listed, as sequenced in a study of T cell repertoires in cytomegalovirus infection. These receptors have no identified antigens. A single record per CDR3 protein comes from TCRdb applying MiXCR to the reads. The sample lists 700,000 to 950,000 distinct CDR3 sequences, 32% occurring once. This specimen consisted of cultured CD8+ T cells from PBMCs, obtained from culture after CMV antigen stimulation. The receptors shown here come from a human donor in good health (CMV status not recorded). Some clones in this sample may be carry-over from other donors' samples.

The chain employs TRBV10-3 and TRBJ1-1, with a tentative D call TRBD1 (5 bases). Germline CDR1 reads ENHRY; CDR2 reads SYGVKD. Trimming pared 8 bases from V and 5 bases from J, leaving 12 bases between. The CDR3 totals 12 residues. The CDR3 bases are TGTGCCATCGGGGCGGATGGGACTGAAGCTTTCTTT. Translated, it gives CAIGADGTEAFF.

This chain connects TRBV20-1 to TRBJ1-1; maybe TRBD1 (5 bases). CDR3 size: 12 residues. Germline loops: CDR1 DFQATT, CDR2 SNEGSKA (reference sequence). V was pared by 6 bases and J by 1 base, with 9 bases between. The CDR3 DNA follows: TGCAGTGCGGGGGGGGGGAACACTGAAGCTTTCTTT. Protein sequence: CSAGGGNTEAFF.

The chain uses TRBV2 and TRBJ2-6; no clear D. Per germline, CDR1 SNHLY and CDR2 FYNNEI. The CDR3 length is 16 residues. V dropped 2 bases and J dropped 0 bases, with 8 bases sitting between them. The DNA for the CDR3 is TGTGCCAGCAGTGAACTTGAGGACTCTGGGGCCAACGTCCTGACTTTC. Translation gives CASSELEDSGANVLTF.

This clonotype was seen a few times. The chain recombines TRBV7-2 with TRBJ2-7; 7 bases are a match to TRBD1. Germline V gene lookup returns CDR1 SGHTA and CDR2 FQGNSA. This CDR3 has 15 amino acids. The V and J ends lost 5 bases and 4 bases, in that order; junction bases with no gene match: 11. In DNA form, the CDR3 reads TGTGCCAGCAGCCCCGGGACAGTAGGGGTTTACGAGCAGTACGTC. Translation gives CASSPGTVGVYEQYV.

The chain recombines TRBV20-1 with TRBJ2-1; possibly TRBD1 or TRBD2 for D (5 bases each). V gave up 5 bases and J gave up 9 bases, with 26 bases separating them. The germline V gene has CDR1 DFQATT and CDR2 SNEGSKA (reference sequence). The CDR3 contains 16 residues. As DNA, the CDR3 is TGCAGTGCTCCTCAACACCAGGGAGTCTCAAATCGTGAGCAGTTCTTC. As protein: CSAPQHQGVSNREQFF.

This clonotype was detected only a few times. The chain recombines TRBV12-3 or TRBV12-4 with TRBJ1-5; D ambiguous. V was cut by 7 bases and J by 1 base, with 14 bases left in between. This CDR3 is built from 15 residues. CDR3 coding DNA: TGTGCCAGCAACTGGGCCGTGGGGAGCAATCAGCCCCAGCATTTT. Residues: CASNWAVGSNQPQHF.

This chain joins TRBV19 and TRBJ2-3; 12 nucleotides line up with TRBD1. Germline CDR1 and CDR2: LNHDA and SQIVND (reference sequence). The J segment lost 5 bases and the V segment lost 7 bases, leaving 7 bases of the junction unmatched. CDR3 length: 15 amino acids. The CDR3 spells CASTRDRGHGDTQYF. The CDR3 bases are TGTGCCAGTACCAGGGACAGGGGGCATGGAGATACGCAGTATTTT.

Only a few counts were recorded for this clonotype. The chain recombines TRBV6-5 with TRBJ1-2; D might be TRBD1 (6 bases). Germline V gene data show CDR1 as MNHEY and CDR2 as SVGAGI. Trimming shortened V by 5 bases and J by 6 bases, and 16 bases separated the two germline ends. The CDR3 runs 14 residues. CDR3 coding DNA: TGTGCCAGCAGTCCCACAGGCGAGGGGGATGGCTACACCTTC. Translating gives CASSPTGEGDGYTF.

The chain combines TRBV20-1 with TRBJ2-1, with 9 bases that match TRBD2. Germline V gene lookup returns CDR1 DFQATT and CDR2 SNEGSKA (reference sequence). V trimming: 4 bases; J trimming: 5 bases; junction bases outside the gene matches: 6. This CDR3 has 14 residues. The CDR3 DNA sequence: TGCAGTGCTAATGCGGGGGGGCCCAACAATGAGCAGTTCTTC. Protein product: CSANAGGPNNEQFF.

Points on this clonotype: Since a much larger clone is just one base distant, this may be a read error. This rearrangement joins TRBV19 to TRBJ2-1, with D tentatively TRBD2 (6 bases). CDR1 is LNHDA, CDR2 SQIVND, per germline (reference sequence). There are 14 residues in the CDR3. The CDR3 DNA sequence: TGTGTCAGTAGTCCCACCGGGCAGCGGGTTGAGCAGTTCTTC. This translates into CVSSPTGQRVEQFF.

The chain employs TRBV28 and TRBJ1-4; 8 bases are a match to TRBD1. CDR1 MDHEN and CDR2 SYDVKM come from the germline V gene. The ends lost 2 bases at V and 1 base at J; junction bases unmatched: 3. This CDR3 is 16 amino acids long. This CDR3 reads CASSLPDRETNEKLFF. CDR3 DNA sequence: TGTGCCAGCAGTTTACCGGACAGGGAAACTAATGAAAAACTGTTTTTT.

The chain recombines TRBV27 with TRBJ2-1, with 8 bases identical to TRBD2. The V gene's germline CDR1 is MNHEY and CDR2 SMNVEV (reference sequence). Trimming took 5 bases from V and 5 from J; bases not matched to a gene: 11. The CDR3 has 16 amino acids. The CDR3, as DNA: TGTGCCAGCAGTCGCGTCCCGGGACTAGAGCACAATGAGCAGTTCTTC. It specifies CASSRVPGLEHNEQFF.

This clonotype was counted a few times. The chain carries TRBV10-2 and TRBJ1-1; D unclear. The V end lost 4 bases, the J end lost 3 bases, and 12 bases lay between the germline ends. CDR1 is WSHSY, CDR2 SAAADI, per germline. This CDR3 has 14 amino acids. CDR3 in DNA: TGCGCCAGCAGTGTCACCAGCCTCTACACTGAAGCTTTCTTT. Its protein is CASSVTSLYTEAFF.

This sequence joins TRBV3-1 and TRBJ2-7; TRBD1 might be the D (6 bases). Looked up from germline, CDR1 is LGHDT and CDR2 is YNNKEL (reference sequence). The CDR3 is 13 residues long. V lost 0 bases to trimming and J lost 5 bases, with 8 bases between them. This chain's CDR3 is CASSQEGTNEQYV. The CDR3 coding sequence is TGTGCCAGCAGCCAAGAAGGGACAAACGAGCAGTACGTC.

The CDR3 region has the DNA TGTGCCAGCAGTTTCCAACAGTACATGAACACTGAAGCTTTCTTT. It codes for CASSFQQYMNTEAFF. The chain uses TRBV28 and TRBJ1-1; D is ambiguous. CDR3 size: 15 residues. Per the germline V gene, CDR1 is MDHEN and CDR2 is SYDVKM. Between the trimmed V and J ends, which lost 3 bases and 0 bases, there was a span of 11 bases.

This clonotype appeared a few times. The CDR3 here is CASPGNMRGGNEQFF. Here the CDR3 DNA reads TGTGCCAGCCCCGGCAATATGCGGGGGGGCAATGAGCAGTTCTTC. The chain links TRBV2 to TRBJ2-1; 9 nucleotides agree with TRBD2. This CDR3 is 15 amino acids long. Germline loops: CDR1 SNHLY, CDR2 FYNNEI. J was trimmed by 6 bases and V by 8 bases; bases with no gene match: 11. Filled out from reference TRBV2 and TRBJ2-1, the complete variable domain reads EPEVTQTPSHQVTQMGQEVILRCVPISNHLYFYWYRQILGQKVEFLVSFYNNEISEKSEIFDDQFSVERPDGSNFTLKIRSTKLEDSAMYFCASPGNMRGGNEQFFGPGTRLTVL.

There are a few counts of this clonotype. The rearrangement links TRBV15 to TRBJ1-1; D uncertain. Trimming cost V 3 bases and J 1 base, with 9 bases left between them. Germline values: CDR1 LNHNV, CDR2 YYDKDF (reference sequence). CDR3 length equals 14 residues. CDR3 in DNA: TGTGCCACCAGCAGGAATCCGGGGAACACTGAAGCTTTCTTT. It specifies CATSRNPGNTEAFF.

This clonotype appeared a few times. The chain combines TRBV28 with TRBJ1-1, with unresolved D. Trimming left V 10 bases short and J 0 bases short, with 9 bases between. The CDR3 extends over 12 amino acids. Germline V gives CDR1 MDHEN, CDR2 SYDVKM. CDR3 loop: CAIARMNTEAFF. CDR3 bases: TGTGCCATCGCCAGGATGAACACTGAAGCTTTCTTT.

The chain carries TRBV4-1 and TRBJ1-2; no firm D call. The CDR3 has 15 amino acids. V lost 3 bases and J 2 bases, leaving 13 bases between the germline ends. Germline V lookup: CDR1 MGHRA, CDR2 YSYEKL. CDR3 loop: CASSQFPDPNYGYTF. The DNA of the CDR3 is TGCGCCAGCAGCCAGTTTCCGGATCCGAACTATGGCTACACCTTC.

There are a few counts of this clonotype. The J gene is TRBJ2-1, the V gene TRBV27, with 8 bases that match TRBD2. V lost 5 bases and J lost 5; bases outside the gene matches: 5. From germline, CDR1 is MNHEY and CDR2 SMNVEV (reference sequence). CDR3 length equals 14 residues. CDR3 bases: TGTGCCAGCAGTCCTAGCGGGCCCAACAATGAGCAGTTCTTC. Its translation is CASSPSGPNNEQFF.

This rearrangement joins TRBV2 to TRBJ1-5; 9 bases are shared with TRBD1. V lost 4 bases and J lost 5; bases outside the gene matches: 9. Per the germline V gene, CDR1 is SNHLY and CDR2 is FYNNEI. The CDR3 length is 16 residues. CDR3 sequence reads: CASSVLRDREDQPQHF. The CDR3 bases are TGTGCCAGCAGTGTTTTAAGGGACAGGGAGGATCAGCCCCAGCATTTT.

This clonotype turned up a few times. The V gene is TRBV6-5, the J gene TRBJ2-1; D call uncertain. V was clipped by 0 bases and J by 8 bases, with 8 bases between them. The CDR3 extends over 13 amino acids. Per germline, CDR1 MNHEY and CDR2 SVGAGI. The CDR3 nucleotides are TGTGCCAGCAGTTACTCGTCCACCCATGAGCAGTTCTTC. Protein: CASSYSSTHEQFF.

The gene calls are TRBV10-3 and TRBJ2-2; D unresolved. V lost 6 bases to trimming and J lost 5 bases, with 10 bases between them. This CDR3 contains 13 residues. Germline CDR1 is ENHRY and CDR2 is SYGVKD. The DNA of the CDR3 is TGTGCCATCAGGGTGGAAACGACCGGGGAGCTGTTTTTT. The encoded protein is CAIRVETTGELFF.

J is TRBJ1-6 and V is TRBV2; TRBD1 is a possible D gene (5 bases). V dropped 3 bases and J dropped 3 bases, with 12 bases sitting between them. This CDR3 contains 16 residues. Germline-derived CDR1 and CDR2 are SNHLY and FYNNEI. The CDR3 loop reads CASSDTGRDYNSPLHF. The CDR3 DNA sequence: TGTGCCAGCAGTGACACAGGAAGAGACTATAATTCACCCCTCCACTTT.

V gene TRBV19 combines with J gene TRBJ1-5, with D hard to call. The ends were cut back, 5 bases at V and 0 bases at J, with 8 bases in the middle. Germline V gene data show CDR1 as LNHDA and CDR2 as SQIVND (reference sequence). The CDR3 spans 14 residues. CDR3 residues: CASSPRYSNQPQHF. The DNA of the CDR3 is TGTGCCAGTAGTCCTCGTTATAGCAATCAGCCCCAGCATTTT.

This clonotype has just a few counts. J is TRBJ1-2 and V is TRBV7-2; TRBD1 matches at 10 bases. V shed 7 bases and J 2 bases; nucleotides not matched to a gene: 4. The V gene's germline CDR1 is SGHTA and CDR2 FQGNSA. The CDR3 contains 14 residues. This chain's CDR3 is CASKPGQGNYGYTF. The CDR3 DNA reads TGTGCCAGCAAACCGGGACAGGGGAACTATGGCTACACCTTC.

This clonotype was detected a few times. This rearrangement joins TRBV2 to TRBJ2-7, with 7 bases fitting TRBD2. The trim removed 6 bases at V and 2 bases at J, leaving 1 base unmatched. The CDR3 contains 12 residues. Per the germline V gene, CDR1 is SNHLY and CDR2 is FYNNEI. CDR3 in amino acids: CASSGRPYEQYF. CDR3 sequence (DNA): TGTGCCAGCAGCGGGAGGCCCTACGAGCAGTACTTC.